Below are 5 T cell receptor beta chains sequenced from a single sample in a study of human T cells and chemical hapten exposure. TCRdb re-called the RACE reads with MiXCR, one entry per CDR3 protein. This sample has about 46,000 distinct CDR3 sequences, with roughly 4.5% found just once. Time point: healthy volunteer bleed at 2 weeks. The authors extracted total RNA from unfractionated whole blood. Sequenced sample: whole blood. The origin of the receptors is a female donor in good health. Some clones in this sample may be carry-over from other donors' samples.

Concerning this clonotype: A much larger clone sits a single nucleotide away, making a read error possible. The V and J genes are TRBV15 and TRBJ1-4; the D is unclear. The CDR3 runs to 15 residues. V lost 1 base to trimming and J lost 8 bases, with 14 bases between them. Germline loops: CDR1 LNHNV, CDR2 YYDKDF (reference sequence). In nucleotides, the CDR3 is TGTGCCACCAGCAGAGCGCGCAGCCGTGGGGAAAAACTGTTTTTT. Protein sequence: CATSRARSRGEKLFF. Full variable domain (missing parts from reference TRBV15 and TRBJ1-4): DAMVIQNPRYQVTQFGKPVTLSCSQTLNHNVMYWYQQKSSQAPKLLFHYYDKDFNNEADTPDNFQSRRPNTSFCFLDIRSPGLGDTAMYLCATSRARSRGEKLFFGSGTQLSVL.

The CDR3: CATTSGKGNSNQPQHF. The CDR3 DNA sequence: TGTGCCACAACCTCGGGTAAGGGCAATAGCAATCAGCCCCAGCATTTT. J is TRBJ1-5 and V is TRBV7-9; D gene unclear. Germline CDR1 is SEHNR and CDR2 is FQNEAQ (reference sequence). V was shortened by 10 bases and J by 0 bases, with 19 bases between the two germline ends. This CDR3 has 16 residues.

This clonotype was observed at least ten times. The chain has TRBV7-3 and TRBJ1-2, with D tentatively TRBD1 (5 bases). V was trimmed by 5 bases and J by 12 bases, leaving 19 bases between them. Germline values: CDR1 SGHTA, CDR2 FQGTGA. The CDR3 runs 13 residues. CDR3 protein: CASSPSPAQAHTF. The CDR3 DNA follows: TGTGCCAGCAGCCCCTCGCCAGCACAGGCTCACACCTTC.

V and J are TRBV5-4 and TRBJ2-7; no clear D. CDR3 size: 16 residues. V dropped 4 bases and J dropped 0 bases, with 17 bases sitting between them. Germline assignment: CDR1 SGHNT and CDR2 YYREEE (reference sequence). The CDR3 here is CASSDPQARSSYEQYF. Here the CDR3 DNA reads TGTGCCAGCAGCGACCCCCAAGCGAGGTCCTCCTACGAGCAGTACTTC.

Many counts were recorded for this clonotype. CDR3 DNA sequence: TGTGCCAGCAGCTTAGAAGTGGCGGCGAACACTGAAGCTTTCTTT. Amino acids: CASSLEVAANTEAFF. The rearrangement uses TRBV7-9 and TRBJ1-1, with D unclear. The CDR3 extends over 15 amino acids. Germline assignment: CDR1 SEHNR and CDR2 FQNEAQ (reference sequence). Trimming removed 1 base at V and 1 base at J, with 10 bases between.